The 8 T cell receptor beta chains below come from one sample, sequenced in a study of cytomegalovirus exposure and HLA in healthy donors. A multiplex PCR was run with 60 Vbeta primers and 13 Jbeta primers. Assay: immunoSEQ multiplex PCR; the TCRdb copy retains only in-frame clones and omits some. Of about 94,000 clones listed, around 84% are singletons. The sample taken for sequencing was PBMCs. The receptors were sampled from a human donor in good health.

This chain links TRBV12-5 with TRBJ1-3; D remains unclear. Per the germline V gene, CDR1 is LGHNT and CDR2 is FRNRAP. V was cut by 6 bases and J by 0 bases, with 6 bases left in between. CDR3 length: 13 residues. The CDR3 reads CASGLISGNTIYF. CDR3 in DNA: TGTGCTAGTGGACTCATCTCTGGAAACACCATATATTTT.

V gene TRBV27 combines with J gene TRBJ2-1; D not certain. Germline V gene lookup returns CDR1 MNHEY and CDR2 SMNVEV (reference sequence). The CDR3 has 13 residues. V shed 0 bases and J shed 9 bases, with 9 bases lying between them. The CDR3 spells CASSLSSLVEQFF. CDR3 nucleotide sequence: TGTGCCAGCAGTTTATCATCGCTAGTTGAGCAGTTCTTC.

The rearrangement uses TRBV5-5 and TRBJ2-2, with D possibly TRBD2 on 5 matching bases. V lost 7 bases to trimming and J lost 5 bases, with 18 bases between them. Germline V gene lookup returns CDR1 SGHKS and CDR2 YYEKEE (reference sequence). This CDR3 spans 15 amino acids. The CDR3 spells CASGRLVSETGELFF. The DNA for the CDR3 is TGTGCCAGCGGCCGTCTAGTTAGCGAAACCGGGGAGCTGTTTTTT.

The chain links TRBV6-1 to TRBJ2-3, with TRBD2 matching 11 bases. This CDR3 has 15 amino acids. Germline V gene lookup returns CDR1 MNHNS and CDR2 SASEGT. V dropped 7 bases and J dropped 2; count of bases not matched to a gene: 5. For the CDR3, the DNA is TGTGCCAGCATAGGACTAGCGGGCTTCACAGATACGCAGTATTTT. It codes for CASIGLAGFTDTQYF.

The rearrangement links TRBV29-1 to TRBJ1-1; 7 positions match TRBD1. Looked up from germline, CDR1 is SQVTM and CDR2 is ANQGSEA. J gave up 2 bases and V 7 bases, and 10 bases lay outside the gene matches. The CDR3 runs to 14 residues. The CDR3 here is CSARRQGGNTEAFF. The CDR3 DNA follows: TGCAGCGCCAGAAGGCAGGGGGGTAACACTGAAGCTTTCTTT. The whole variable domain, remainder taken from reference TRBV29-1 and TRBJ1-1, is SAVISQKPSRDICQRGTSLTIQCQVDSQVTMMFWYRQQPGQSLTLIATANQGSEATYESGFVIDKFPISRPNLTFSTLTVSNMSPEDSSIYLCSARRQGGNTEAFFGQGTRLTVV.

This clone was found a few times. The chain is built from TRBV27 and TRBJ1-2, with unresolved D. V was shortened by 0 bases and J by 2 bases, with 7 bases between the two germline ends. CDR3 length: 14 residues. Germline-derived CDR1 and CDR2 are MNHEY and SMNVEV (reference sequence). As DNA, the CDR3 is TGTGCCAGCAGTTTATCAGCGGGGAACTATGGCTACACCTTC. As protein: CASSLSAGNYGYTF.

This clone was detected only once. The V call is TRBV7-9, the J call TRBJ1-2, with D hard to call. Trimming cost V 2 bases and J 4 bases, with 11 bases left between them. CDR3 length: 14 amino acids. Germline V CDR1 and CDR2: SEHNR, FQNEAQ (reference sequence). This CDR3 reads CASSLPNRSYGYTF. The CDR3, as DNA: TGTGCCAGCAGCTTACCGAATAGATCCTATGGCTACACCTTC.

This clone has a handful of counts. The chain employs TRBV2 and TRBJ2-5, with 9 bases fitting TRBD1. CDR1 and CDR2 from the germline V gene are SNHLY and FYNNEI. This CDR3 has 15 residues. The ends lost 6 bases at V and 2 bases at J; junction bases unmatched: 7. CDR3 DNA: TGTGCCAGCAGGACCGACAGGGGGGCACAAGAGACCCAGTACTTC. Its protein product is CASRTDRGAQETQYF.